The text below deals with one TCR beta chain. This table comes from immunoSEQ multiplex PCR, and its TCRdb copy is limited to in-frame clones, with some not included. The repertoire holds roughly 320,000 clones, with more than 90% as singletons. Germline-derived CDR1 and CDR2 are LGHNA and YNFKEQ. The V end lost 1 base, the J end lost 1 base, and 13 bases lay between the germline ends. CDR3 length equals 16 residues. This record belongs to a study of blood T cell repertoires in COVID-19. Study at large: There were acute and convalescent COVID-19 samples, and they came from the United States, Italy and Spain.

Shortly before study entry, within 2 weeks, exposed participants had met a COVID-19 case. The receptor's source is a woman under 40 who had been exposed to COVID-19. The rearrangement links TRBV4-2 to TRBJ1-1; D call uncertain. The sequenced sample was PBMCs or T cells enriched from blood (not recorded which). The CDR3 DNA follows: TGTGCCAGCAGCCAAGTCTCGGTTGTCGGGAACACTGAAGCTTTCTTT. Protein sequence: CASSQVSVVGNTEAFF.